These 28 T cell receptor beta chains were sequenced from one sample in a study of blood T cell repertoires in COVID-19. Here immunoSEQ multiplex PCR was the method, and the copy in TCRdb shows in-frame clones only, minus some. This sample has approximately 330,000 clones; about 90% occur once, and the top ten carry 1%. Sample: peripheral blood. The source of these receptors is a woman aged 40 to 50 with COVID-19, enrolled during active disease.

Written as DNA, the CDR3 is TGCGCCAGCAGCCGAGAGACTAGCGGCAATGAGCAGTTCTTC. Residues: CASSRETSGNEQFF. The chain recombines TRBV5-1 with TRBJ2-1; 9 bases align to TRBD2. V shed 4 bases, J shed 6 bases, and the junction held 5 bases outside the gene matches. The CDR3 sequence is 14 residues long. Germline V CDR1 and CDR2: SGHRS, YFSETQ.

The chain couples TRBV30 to TRBJ1-5, with D possibly matching TRBD1 (6 bases). The CDR3 runs 14 residues. Trimming took off 1 base at V and 3 bases at J, with 10 bases between the two ends. Germline-derived CDR1 and CDR2 are GTSNPN and SVGIG (reference sequence). The CDR3 nucleotides read TGTGCCTGGAGTGGTGGACAGATCAATCAGCCCCAGCATTTT. This sequence encodes CAWSGGQINQPQHF.

This rearrangement joins TRBV5-4 to TRBJ1-4; the D is unclear. Trimming left V 0 bases short and J 7 bases short, with 7 bases between. The CDR3 has 13 residues. Per germline, CDR1 SGHNT and CDR2 YYREEE (reference sequence). CDR3 sequence reads: CASSLVPGEKLFF. CDR3 coding DNA: TGTGCCAGCAGCTTGGTACCCGGTGAAAAACTGTTTTTT.

The CDR3, as DNA: TGTGCCAGCAGCTTAAATAGGGGTCCCCAAGAGACCCAGTACTTC. It specifies CASSLNRGPQETQYF. The V call is TRBV7-2, the J call TRBJ2-5; tentative D call: TRBD1 (5 bases). V shed 2 bases and J shed 1 base, with 11 bases lying between them. The CDR3 contains 15 residues. Germline V CDR1 and CDR2: SGHTA, FQGNSA.

The V gene is TRBV7-3, the J gene TRBJ2-3, with D possibly TRBD1 on 5 matching bases. Germline CDR1 SGHTA, CDR2 FQGTGA. This CDR3 region has 14 residues. V was shortened by 5 bases and J by 4 bases, with 13 bases between the two germline ends. In nucleotides, the CDR3 is TGTGCCAGCAGCAAGAATCAGGGTCCAGATACGCAGTATTTT. This gives the protein CASSKNQGPDTQYF.

There are a few counts of this clone. V gene TRBV2 combines with J gene TRBJ1-6; 7 positions agree with TRBD1. Germline assignment: CDR1 SNHLY and CDR2 FYNNEI. There are 15 residues in the CDR3. V lost 9 bases, J lost 5 bases, and 10 bases stayed unmatched. The CDR3 sequence is CARTTGGTDNSPLHF. CDR3 DNA: TGTGCCAGGACGACGGGTGGGACAGATAATTCACCCCTCCACTTT.

The chain couples TRBV9 to TRBJ2-4; weak D call: TRBD1 (7 bases). This CDR3 is built from 16 residues. Germline loops: CDR1 SGDLS, CDR2 YYNGEE. Trimming removed 0 bases from V and 0 bases from J, with 10 bases in between. This chain's CDR3 is CASSVEQGGAKNIQYF. The CDR3 bases are TGTGCCAGCAGCGTAGAGCAGGGGGGAGCCAAAAACATTCAGTACTTC.

This chain uses TRBV19 with TRBJ1-2; weak D call: TRBD1 (6 bases). V was clipped by 3 bases and J by 6 bases, with 11 bases between them. The length of the CDR3 is 13 residues. Germline lookup yields CDR1 LNHDA and CDR2 SQIVND (reference sequence). The CDR3 sequence: CASSINRENGYTF. The DNA for the CDR3 is TGTGCCAGTAGTATCAACAGGGAGAATGGCTACACCTTC.

This clone is a singleton in its sample. The CDR3 region has the DNA TGTGCCAGCAGCTTGGGTTCCCTGACAGGGACGAACACTGAAGCTTTCTTT. Protein: CASSLGSLTGTNTEAFF. This sequence joins TRBV5-4 and TRBJ1-1; TRBD1 aligns across 7 bases. This CDR3 is 17 amino acids long. In germline, CDR1 is SGHNT, CDR2 YYREEE (reference sequence). Trimming took 0 bases from V and 1 from J; bases not matched to a gene: 9.

The chain couples TRBV28 to TRBJ2-7, with D tentatively TRBD2 (5 bases). This CDR3 spans 16 amino acids. From germline, CDR1 is MDHEN and CDR2 SYDVKM. V was shortened by 6 bases and J by 0 bases, with 18 bases between the two germline ends. The CDR3 nucleotides are TGTGCCAGCAGCAAGTTGCGGGTTATTAGCTCCTACGAGCAGTACTTC. Protein product: CASSKLRVISSYEQYF. Full variable domain (remainder filled in from reference TRBV28 and TRBJ2-7): DVKVTQSSRYLVKRTGEKVFLECVQDMDHENMFWYRQDPGLGLRLIYFSYDVKMKEKGDIPEGYSVSREKKERFSLILESASTNQTSMYLCASSKLRVISSYEQYFGPGTRLTVT.

The chain combines TRBV28 with TRBJ2-7, with 9 bases aligning to TRBD1. The CDR3 covers 14 residues. CDR1 is MDHEN, CDR2 SYDVKM, per germline. V shed 6 bases and J 3 bases; nucleotides not matched to a gene: 6. As DNA, the CDR3 is TGTGCCAGCAGCAACCGGGACAGGGTCTACGAGCAGTACTTC. It translates to CASSNRDRVYEQYF.

The J gene is TRBJ2-5, the V gene TRBV7-2, with a possible D match to TRBD1 (5 bases). Between the trimmed V and J ends, which lost 7 bases and 1 base, there was a span of 13 bases. CDR1 is SGHTA and CDR2 is FQGNSA in the germline V gene. This CDR3 spans 14 amino acids. CDR3 sequence (DNA): TGTGCCAGCAACCTAGGGGCGGTCCAAGAGACCCAGTACTTC. Amino acid sequence: CASNLGAVQETQYF.

The chain combines TRBV6-2 or TRBV6-3 with TRBJ2-3, with 7 positions matching TRBD2. The length of the CDR3 is 16 residues. The junction had 11 bases not matched to a gene; V was cut back by 4 bases and J by 4 bases. From germline, CDR1 is MNHEY and CDR2 SVGEGT. The CDR3 sequence: CASSFLWTRLPDTQYF. The CDR3, as DNA: TGTGCCAGCAGTTTCTTATGGACTAGACTTCCAGATACGCAGTATTTT.

V and J are TRBV6-2 or TRBV6-3 and TRBJ1-4; no clear D gene. Per germline, CDR1 MNHEY and CDR2 SVGEGT. The CDR3 has 15 residues. V lost 2 bases to trimming and J lost 7 bases, with 14 bases between them. CDR3 sequence (DNA): TGTGCCAGCAGTTACCTTTCTGAACCGGGTGAAAAACTGTTTTTT. Protein sequence: CASSYLSEPGEKLFF.

V is TRBV4-1 and J is TRBJ2-1; 9 bases agree with TRBD2. V lost 0 bases to trimming and J lost 7 bases; unmatched junction nucleotides: 13. The length of the CDR3 is 18 residues. Germline V CDR1 and CDR2: MGHRA, YSYEKL. The CDR3 protein is CASSQDPILLAGQNEQFF. The CDR3 nucleotides are TGCGCCAGCAGCCAAGACCCGATTCTACTAGCGGGCCAGAATGAGCAGTTCTTC.

This clone was seen only a few times. V gene TRBV3-1 (or the pseudogene TRBV3-2) combines with J gene TRBJ2-3; D is possibly TRBD1 (6 bases). The CDR3 extends over 16 amino acids. The V end lost 2 bases, the J end lost 6 bases, and 18 bases lay between the germline ends. CDR1 is LGHDT, CDR2 YNNKEL, per germline (reference sequence). As DNA, the CDR3 is TGTGCCAGCAGCCAAAGGGTGCCAGGGGCCGGGGATACGCAGTATTTT. Its protein product is CASSQRVPGAGDTQYF.

The chain is built from TRBV28 and TRBJ1-1; 9 bases agree with TRBD1. The CDR3 is 18 amino acids. Losses at the gene ends were 4 bases for V and 4 bases for J; bases not matched to a gene: 16. The germline CDR1 and CDR2 sequences are MDHEN and SYDVKM. For the CDR3, the DNA is TGTGCCAGCAGTTCGGGTCGGGGGACAGGGTCCATCGTCACTGAAGCTTTCTTT. This codes for CASSSGRGTGSIVTEAFF. The complete variable domain, with remaining parts taken from reference TRBV28 and TRBJ1-1, reads DVKVTQSSRYLVKRTGEKVFLECVQDMDHENMFWYRQDPGLGLRLIYFSYDVKMKEKGDIPEGYSVSREKKERFSLILESASTNQTSMYLCASSSGRGTGSIVTEAFFGQGTRLTVV.

The J gene is TRBJ2-1, the V gene TRBV7-9; a weak D match, TRBD2 (5 bases). The length of the CDR3 is 12 residues. V lost 6 bases and J lost 8, with 11 bases in between. Germline V gene sequence: CDR1 SEHNR, CDR2 FQNEAQ (reference sequence). The CDR3 loop reads CASSPSWHEQFF. The CDR3 DNA reads TGTGCCAGCAGTCCTAGCTGGCATGAGCAGTTCTTC.

The rearrangement uses TRBV6-6 and TRBJ2-2; a possible D gene is TRBD2 (6 bases). Deletions cut 8 bases from V and 0 bases from J, with 16 bases between. CDR1 is MNHNY, CDR2 SVGAGI, per germline (reference sequence). The CDR3 runs 16 residues. The CDR3, as DNA: TGTGCCAGCTTACGTCCACGGGGGACGAACACCGGGGAGCTGTTTTTT. As protein: CASLRPRGTNTGELFF.

This clone was recorded once. This chain joins TRBV7-6 and TRBJ2-7, with D possibly matching TRBD1 (6 bases). The CDR3 spans 15 residues. Trimming removed 1 base at V and 2 bases at J, with 12 bases between. Per germline, CDR1 SGHVS and CDR2 FNYEAQ. CDR3 sequence (DNA): TGTGCCAGCAGCTTAGACGCAGGGGAACCCTACGAGCAGTACTTC. Its protein product is CASSLDAGEPYEQYF.

This sequence joins TRBV7-9 and TRBJ2-3, with D perhaps TRBD2 (5 bases). The CDR3 contains 15 residues. The germline gives CDR1 SEHNR, CDR2 FQNEAQ (reference sequence). V gave up 3 bases and J gave up 0 bases, with 10 bases separating them. The CDR3 sequence is CASSFRGPSTDTQYF. DNA for the CDR3: TGTGCCAGCAGCTTCCGAGGGCCAAGCACAGATACGCAGTATTTT.

The chain uses TRBV7-3 and TRBJ1-1; the D gene is possibly TRBD1 (6 bases). The ends were cut back, 5 bases at V and 4 bases at J, with 23 bases in the middle. CDR3 length: 17 amino acids. Germline CDR1 is SGHTA and CDR2 is FQGTGA. This chain's CDR3 is CASSTQGTPHSPTEAFF. DNA for the CDR3: TGTGCCAGCAGCACACAGGGTACTCCTCATTCCCCCACTGAAGCTTTCTTT.

This sequence joins TRBV28 and TRBJ2-7, with D maybe TRBD2 (7 bases). The CDR3 runs 15 residues. V was clipped by 8 bases and J by 3 bases, with 20 bases between them. Germline V gene data show CDR1 as MDHEN and CDR2 as SYDVKM. CDR3 sequence: CASGSLGGGDYEQYF. The CDR3 coding sequence is TGTGCCAGCGGATCTCTTGGGGGGGGCGACTACGAGCAGTACTTC.

The chain recombines TRBV28 with TRBJ1-3; D is unresolved. Germline CDR1 reads MDHEN; CDR2 reads SYDVKM. V was clipped by 2 bases and J by 0 bases, with 5 bases between them. CDR3 size: 14 residues. The CDR3 bases are TGTGCCAGCAGTTTAACACACTCTGGAAACACCATATATTTT. Encoded protein: CASSLTHSGNTIYF.

The chain recombines TRBV29-1 with TRBJ1-1, with D tentatively TRBD1 (6 bases). CDR3 length: 13 amino acids. V gave up 3 bases and J gave up 4 bases, with 12 bases separating them. Germline loops: CDR1 SQVTM, CDR2 ANQGSEA. The CDR3 DNA sequence: TGCAGCGTTGAGGACAGAGTCCCCACTGAAGCTTTCTTT. Its protein is CSVEDRVPTEAFF.

The chain is built from TRBV25-1 and TRBJ2-3, with 7 bases that match TRBD1. Germline CDR1 is MGHDK and CDR2 is SYGVNS. Trimming took 4 bases from V and 0 from J; bases not matched to a gene: 4. The CDR3 spans 15 residues. The DNA for the CDR3 is TGTGCCAGCAGTGGTGCGGACAGGAGCACAGATACGCAGTATTTT. It yields the protein CASSGADRSTDTQYF.

This clone occurred once. V usage is TRBV7-2 and J usage is TRBJ1-5; the D gene is possibly TRBD1 (6 bases). The CDR3 spans 14 residues. V lost 6 bases, J lost 11 bases, and 20 bases lay in between. Germline values: CDR1 SGHTA, CDR2 FQGNSA. CDR3 in DNA: TGTGCCAGCAGTCCAGGGGCCTCGCTCGGGACCCAGCATTTT. The encoded protein is CASSPGASLGTQHF.

The chain employs TRBV7-6 and TRBJ2-1; D might be TRBD1 (7 bases). V was trimmed by 5 bases and J by 0 bases, leaving 11 bases between them. Looked up from germline, CDR1 is SGHVS and CDR2 is FNYEAQ. This CDR3 is 15 amino acids long. Written as DNA, the CDR3 is TGTGCCAGCAGCCCGCGGGACAGCTCCTACAATGAGCAGTTCTTC. Its translation is CASSPRDSSYNEQFF.